This T cell receptor (beta chain) comes out of a study of blood T cell repertoires in COVID-19. Across the whole study: Some COVID-19 samples were acute and others convalescent; all came from the United States, Italy and Spain. PBMCs, B-cell-depleted T cells, or T cells provided the cDNA or gDNA that made up the material.

How the authors handled the data: Nucleated cell counts were estimated from reference gene primer amplification. Assay used: immunoSEQ multiplex PCR; TCRdb lists only in-frame clones, some missing. V and J calls and clone size are copied from that table; D and trimming were computed from the DNA. In the table there are almost 300,000 clones, about 87% of which are singletons. This sequence was found in an older man with acute or convalescent COVID-19. Sequenced input: peripheral blood.

CDR3 DNA sequence: TGTGCCAGCAGCCCCCCCAGTATCGCCGGGGAGCTGTTTTTT. It specifies CASSPPSIAGELFF. The chain carries TRBV14 and TRBJ2-2; D gene ambiguous. Germline CDR1 and CDR2: SGHDN and FVKESK. Trimming removed 4 bases at V and 6 bases at J, with 12 bases between. The CDR3 is 14 residues long.